This TCR beta chain was identified during a study of blood T cell repertoires in COVID-19 (TCRdb year 2020). Background for the entire study: The collaborator samples originated in the United States, Italy and Spain and spanned the acute and convalescent phases of COVID-19. The dataset comprised deeply sampled blood TCRbeta repertoires from subjects exposed to, actively infected with, or recovered from COVID-19. The samples were drawn from two sources: the first 160 participants of the ongoing ImmuneRACE study, and over 1,000 subjects contributed by 6 global collaborators. The repertoires were released in a freely available public database intended as a resource for research on the immune response to SARS-CoV-2. HLA class I and class II types, where available, came from metadata supplied by the sample provider rather than from assay-based typing. The sample metadata nearly always contained a de-identified subject ID, COVID-19 status, age in years and sex. The material from the prospective study consisted of cDNA or gDNA derived from T cells, B-cell-depleted T cells, or PBMCs. The paper's findings and limits, for the study overall: The amount of clinical and demographic metadata varied by source and participant and was provided uncurated.

This clone was detected only once. What antigen it recognizes has not been identified. The sample holds no much larger clone one base away, and base qualities are not on file. Its CDR3 holds 15 amino acids, cysteine through phenylalanine. Only the CDR3 DNA is retained, 45 bases long and in frame from the first base. At the junction V is shortened by 3 bases and J by 6 bases; bases outside the gene matches: 10. According to the germline V gene (reference sequence), CDR1 reads LNHNV and CDR2 reads YYDKDF. The collaborating institutions used their own protocols to collect whole blood in K2EDTA tubes. For TCRbeta analysis, collaborators shipped samples as frozen whole blood, isolated PBMCs, or DNA extracted from either of those sample types. TCRbeta CDR3 regions were amplified from genomic DNA by means of the immunoSEQ Assay, a bias-controlled multiplex PCR. The paper's processing steps were these. Within the assay, amplification of reference gene primers was used to estimate how many nucleated cells each sample contained. Sequence reads were collapsed and filtered to measure the absolute abundance of every unique TCRbeta CDR3 rearrangement. For each sample, productive Simpson clonality was calculated by taking the square root of Simpson's diversity index across productive rearrangements. The table was pulled from immuneACCESS by TCRdb, which kept in-frame rearrangements only. Such tables lose some clones; where checked, under half of the loss comes from unresolved V genes, and the rest has no known cause. The V and J calls and clone size were taken over from that table, and D and trimming were inferred from the DNA. In all, the sample holds about 120,000 clones, and 74% of those were seen once. The ten largest clones take up around 5.5% of the sample.

The specimen was peripheral blood. The sequence derives from a man aged 60 to 69 with acute or convalescent COVID-19. The rearrangement combines TRBV15 with TRBJ2-7, with 8 central nucleotides matching TRBD2. The CDR3 region has the sequence CATSSVSGRRGEQYF. The DNA sequence follows: TGTGCCACCAGCAGCGTGAGCGGGAGAAGGGGCGAGCAGTACTTC.